Described below is a single T cell receptor beta chain sequence and its context. This sample is part of a study of control samples from healthy donors and cancer patients. TCRdb keeps only in-frame clones here, not all; method: immunoSEQ multiplex PCR. The sample lists about 120,000 clones, approximately 84% occurring once. The CDR3 contains 15 residues. Germline V lookup: CDR1 MDHEN, CDR2 SYDVKM. The sequence was obtained from a man aged 18-30 years in good health. The rearrangement links TRBV28 to TRBJ2-5; 9 bases are a match to TRBD1. What was sequenced was blood. This chain's CDR3 is CGVKTGTGYQETQYF. DNA of the CDR3: TGTGGGGTAAAAACCGGGACAGGGTATCAAGAGACCCAGTACTTC.